The next 7 T cell receptor beta chains were all read from a single sample in a study of Graves' ophthalmopathy and Graves' hyperthyroidism. Using RNA transcripts, the TCR beta CDR3 regions were amplified. An initial RT-PCR round employing HTBI primers preceded a second-round multiplex PCR. TCRdb analysed the multiplex PCR reads with MiXCR anew, one entry per CDR3 protein. The data contain about 640,000 distinct CDR3 sequences, approximately 39% of them singletons. The sample comprised peripheral blood. The receptors derive from an adult man with Graves' ophthalmopathy.

This chain joins TRBV7-2 and TRBJ2-2; no clear D gene. With 3 bases removed from V and 8 bases from J, the gap between germline ends came to 10 bases. In germline, CDR1 is SGHTA, CDR2 FQGNSA. CDR3 length: 13 amino acids. CDR3 loop: CASSFSWAGELFF. CDR3 in DNA: TGTGCCAGCAGCTTTAGCTGGGCAGGGGAGCTGTTTTTT.

This clonotype was recorded only once. One junction end does not reproduce the germline sequence, and a read error may be involved. The V call is TRBV7-3, the J call TRBJ2-5, with D possibly TRBD2 on 6 matching bases. CDR3 length: 15 residues. The germline gives CDR1 SGHTA, CDR2 FQGTGA. The CDR3 DNA reads as TGTGTCAGCAGCCCGCGACTAGAGGTGCAAGAGACCCAGTACTTC. It yields the protein CVSSPRLEVQETQYF.

Concerning this clonotype itself: At one boundary the junction diverges from the germline segment, which might be a read error. The V and J genes are TRBV29-1 and TRBJ1-1; 11 bases map to TRBD1. The length of the CDR3 is 11 residues. CDR1 is SQVTM, CDR2 ANQGSEA, per germline. Here the CDR3 DNA reads TGCAGCCGCCGGGGACAGGGGGAAAAAGTTTTT. Protein sequence: CSRRGQGEKVF. Full variable domain (rest looked up from reference TRBV29-1 and TRBJ1-1): SAVISQKPSRDICQRGTSLTIQCQVDSQVTMMFWYRQQPGQSLTLIATANQGSEATYESGFVIDKFPISRPNLTFSTLTVSNMSPEDSSIYLCSRRGQGEKVFGQGTRLTVV.

J is TRBJ2-7 and V is TRBV29-1; D gene unclear. CDR1 SQVTM and CDR2 ANQGSEA come from the germline V gene. Between the trimmed V and J ends, which lost 7 bases and 5 bases, there was a span of 9 bases. There are 10 residues in the CDR3. In nucleotides, the CDR3 is TGCAGCGGCGCAGCGAACGAGCAGTACTTC. Residues: CSGAANEQYF.

CDR3 sequence (DNA): TGTGCCAGCAGTTACCTTGGGCCGGCTTCTTCCTACGAGCAGTACTTC. This codes for CASSYLGPASSYEQYF. This rearrangement joins TRBV6-5 to TRBJ2-7; D remains unclear. Trimming pared 2 bases from V and 1 base from J, leaving 15 bases between. CDR1 is MNHEY, CDR2 SVGAGI, per germline. The CDR3 covers 16 residues.

The chain employs TRBV10-3 and TRBJ2-5; 9 bases line up with TRBD2. Germline CDR1 and CDR2: ENHRY and SYGVKD. Trimming took 8 bases from V and 5 from J; bases not matched to a gene: 6. CDR3 size: 13 residues. CDR3 nucleotide sequence: TGTGCCATCCGAGTAGCGGGGGTCGAGACCCAGTACTTC. This codes for CAIRVAGVETQYF.

This clonotype was seen ten or more times. The CDR3 coding sequence is TGCGCCAGCAGCTTGGGGCCAGGTCAGCCCCAGCATTTT. It codes for CASSLGPGQPQHF. The V and J genes are TRBV5-1 and TRBJ1-5, with D unresolved. Germline V CDR1 and CDR2: SGHRS, YFSETQ. The CDR3 covers 13 residues. The V end lost 0 bases, the J end lost 6 bases, and 7 bases lay between the germline ends. Full variable domain (outside the CDR3, taken from reference TRBV5-1 and TRBJ1-5): KAGVTQTPRYLIKTRGQQVTLSCSPISGHRSVSWYQQTPGQGLQFLFEYFSETQRNKGNFPGRFSGRQFSNSRSEMNVSTLELGDSALYLCASSLGPGQPQHFGDGTRLSIL.